A selection of T cell receptor beta chains follows, all from one sample in a study of neoadjuvant anti-PD-1 for oral cavity cancer. The assay was immunoSEQ multiplex PCR, and TCRdb's table has in-frame clones only and misses some. The sample holds 14,000 to 15,000 clones; about 37% are singletons and the top ten take under 45%. The specimen comprised tumor tissue, sampled after nivolumab (anti-PD-1) treatment. These receptors came from a person aged 35-79 years with oral cavity squamous cell carcinoma. CDR3s include the opening cysteine and the closing phenylalanine or tryptophan. The D gene is left open where the match is weak. Clone size is not always given. Where it is, it says once, few, many or a class for expanded clones.

J	V	D	size	DNA	CDR3
TRBJ2-2	TRBV23-1	-	many	TGCGCCAGCAGTCTCCCCTCCGGGGAGTCGGACACCGGGGAGCTGTTTTTT	CASSLPSGESDTGELFF
TRBJ1-2	TRBV6-5	TRBD1	-	TGTGCCAGCAGTTATGGGACAGCTAACTATGGCTACACCTTC	CASSYGTANYGYTF
TRBJ2-5	TRBV7-7	-	-	TGTGCCAGCAGCTTCTCTGGGGAAGAGACCCAGTACTTC	CASSFSGEETQYF
TRBJ2-1	TRBV5-4	-	-	TGTGCCAGCAGCCGACAGGAAAACCCCTACAATGAGCAGTTCTTC	CASSRQENPYNEQFF
TRBJ1-5	TRBV6-5	-	-	TGTGCCAGCAGTGGTGGCCATAATAGCAATCAGCCCCAGCATTTT	CASSGGHNSNQPQHF
TRBJ2-5	TRBV6-6	TRBD1	once	TGTGCCAGCAAAGAGGACGGGACAGGGTCGCGGAAGGGATACTTC	CASKEDGTGSRKGYF
TRBJ2-7	TRBV4-2	TRBD2	few	TGTGCCAGCAGCCAAGATGGTACACTAGCGGGGATCTACGAGCAGTACTTC	CASSQDGTLAGIYEQYF
TRBJ2-1	TRBV19	-	few	TGTGCCAGTATGCAGTCTTACAATGAGCAGTTCTTC	CASMQSYNEQFF
TRBJ2-5	TRBV10-3	TRBD1	-	TGTGCCATCAGTGAGGTCGTGGGACAGGGGGGATCGGAGACCCAGTACTTC	CAISEVVGQGGSETQYF
TRBJ2-3	TRBV7-2	-	-	TGTGCCAGCAGCTTAATGGAGTATGGAGGGGCTGATCGGGATACGCAGTATTTT	CASSLMEYGGADRDTQYF
TRBJ1-5	TRBV28	-	-	TGTGCCAGCACCTTGACAGGTTATAATCAGCCCCAGCATTTT	CASTLTGYNQPQHF
TRBJ2-7	TRBV5-6	TRBD1	-	TGTGCCAGCAGCTGGACAGGTTCTTACGAGCAGTACTTC	CASSWTGSYEQYF
TRBJ2-3	TRBV5-1	-	once	TGCGCCAGCAGCCTGATCCTCGGGGGGCGCACAGATACGCAGTATTTT	CASSLILGGRTDTQYF
TRBJ1-6	TRBV6-1	-	-	TGTGCCCACAGGGAGGTGACTTCACCCCTCCACTTT	CAHREVTSPLHF
TRBJ1-1	TRBV5-1	-	-	TGCGCCAGCAGCTTGGAACCGGGACCTAGGGACACTGAAGCTTTCTTT	CASSLEPGPRDTEAFF
TRBJ1-1	TRBV18	-	-	TGTGCCAGCTCACCATTGCGGGGGAAGGCTTTCTTT	CASSPLRGKAFF
TRBJ2-7	TRBV5-6	-	many	TGTGCCAGCAGCTCAGACAGGTACGAGCAGTACTTC	CASSSDRYEQYF
TRBJ2-1	TRBV7-8	TRBD1	-	TGTGCCAGCAGCACAGCAGGGGGAATTTGGAATGAGCAGTTCTTC	CASSTAGGIWNEQFF
TRBJ1-2	TRBV28	-	few	TGTGCCAGCAGCGAAAGGATCGGCTACACCTTC	CASSERIGYTF
TRBJ2-1	TRBV9	TRBD1	-	TGTGCCAGCAGCCCGGACAGGATCTCCTACAATGAGCAGTTCTTC	CASSPDRISYNEQFF
TRBJ1-5	TRBV19	-	few	TGTGCCAGTAGTGTCGGGGAGGTTTATCGGTTAGGGAATCAGCCCCAGCATTTT	CASSVGEVYRLGNQPQHF
TRBJ2-2	TRBV15	TRBD2	-	TGTGCCACCAGCAGAGGTGCGGGCGGGGGGTCCGGGGAGCTGTTTTTT	CATSRGAGGGSGELFF
TRBJ1-5	TRBV20-1	-	-	TGCAGTGCTAGTTCGTCTCAGCCCCAGCATTTT	CSASSSQPQHF
TRBJ1-1	TRBV9	-	-	TGTGCCAGCAGCGGTCGGGGCGGGACGGCGCCATGGGCTTTCTTT	CASSGRGGTAPWAFF
TRBJ2-7	TRBV10-3	TRBD1	-	TGTGCCATCAGACAGGGGTCGAGCTCCTACGAGCAGTACTTC	CAIRQGSSSYEQYF
TRBJ1-2	TRBV20-1	-	many	TGCAGTGCTAGCCTTGAATATGGCTACACCTTC	CSASLEYGYTF
TRBJ2-7	TRBV7-9	-	many	TGTGCCAGCAGCTTCGGGGCTTTGTACGAGCAGTACTTC	CASSFGALYEQYF
TRBJ2-3	TRBV29-1	-	-	TGCAGCGTTGAAGACAGGGTTATACCAGATACGCAGTATTTT	CSVEDRVIPDTQYF
TRBJ2-7	TRBV6-5	-	-	TGTGCCAGCAAAGCGAGTGGGGGCAACTCCTACGAGCAGTACTTC	CASKASGGNSYEQYF
TRBJ2-1	TRBV4-3	-	-	TGCGCCAGCAGCCAAAGAGGGGGAGGGTACAATGAGCAGTTCTTC	CASSQRGGGYNEQFF
TRBJ1-2	TRBV2	TRBD1	once	TGTGCCTTCCGGGACAGGGAATTTGAGGGCTACACCTTC	CAFRDREFEGYTF
TRBJ1-1	TRBV5-4	TRBD1	once	TGTGCCAGCAGCTTAATCAACAGGGGGGGAACTGAAGCTTTCTTT	CASSLINRGGTEAFF
TRBJ1-5	TRBV6-1	-	-	TGTGCCAGCAGTGAAGGCACGGGCCGGCCCCAGCATTTT	CASSEGTGRPQHF
TRBJ1-3	TRBV7-8	-	-	TGTGCCAGCAGCTTTAGGGCATCTGGAAACACCATATATTTT	CASSFRASGNTIYF
TRBJ1-1	TRBV5-1	-	few	TGCGCCAGCAGCTTGGATGCCGGGACCGCTGAAGCTTTCTTT	CASSLDAGTAEAFF
TRBJ2-7	TRBV29-1	TRBD1	-	TGCAGCGTTGAAGACGGGACAGGCATCTACGAGCAGTACTTC	CSVEDGTGIYEQYF
TRBJ2-1	TRBV7-6	TRBD2	many	TGTGCCAGCAGGACGGGGACTAGCGGTCACAATGAGCAGTTCTTC	CASRTGTSGHNEQFF
TRBJ2-5	TRBV9	-	few	TGTGCCAGCAGCGTAGCCGGGACGAATAGCCAAGAGACCCAGTACTTC	CASSVAGTNSQETQYF
TRBJ2-1	TRBV10-1	TRBD1	-	TGCGCCAGCAGTGAGAGACAGGGAATTGGGAATGAGCAGTTCTTC	CASSERQGIGNEQFF
TRBJ2-2	TRBV19	TRBD2	many	TGTGCCAGTAGGACGACTAGCGGGGCAACCGGGGAGCTGTTTTTT	CASRTTSGATGELFF
TRBJ1-6	TRBV11-2	-	-	TGTGCCAGCAGCTTACGAGAAGGATATTCACCCCTCCACTTT	CASSLREGYSPLHF
TRBJ2-7	TRBV11-2	TRBD1	-	TGTGCCAGCAGCCGTGGTGTAGGGGGCATCGGGACAGAGCAGTACTTC	CASSRGVGGIGTEQYF
TRBJ1-1	TRBV28	-	-	TGTGCCAGCAGTTTTGACTTGCAGGCTTTCTTT	CASSFDLQAFF
TRBJ2-2	TRBV18	TRBD1	-	TGTGCCAGCTCAACCGGCATTGGGACAGGGAGAACCGGGGAGCTGTTTTTT	CASSTGIGTGRTGELFF
TRBJ2-2	TRBV4-3	-	-	TGCGCCAGCAGCCAAGGGGGGCCTATCGGGGAGCTGTTTTTT	CASSQGGPIGELFF
TRBJ1-2	TRBV18	-	-	TGTGCCAGCTCACCCGACCCGGTCGGGGGCTATGGCTACACCTTC	CASSPDPVGGYGYTF
TRBJ2-3	TRBV2	-	medium-sized	TGTGCCAGCGGGGGAACGAGGGTCACAGATACGCAGTATTTT	CASGGTRVTDTQYF
TRBJ1-6	TRBV9	-	-	TGTGCCAGCAGCGTAGATTATTTATCAAATTCACCCCTCCACTTT	CASSVDYLSNSPLHF
TRBJ2-3	TRBV5-8	TRBD2	few	TGTGCCAGCAGCTCGGGACTAGCGGGGGCCTCGAGCACAGATACGCAGTATTTT	CASSSGLAGASSTDTQYF
TRBJ2-2	TRBV21-1	-	few	TGTGCCAGCAGCACGGGGACAGCGAACACCGGGGAGCTGTTTTTT	CASSTGTANTGELFF
TRBJ2-3	TRBV14	TRBD2	-	TGTGCCAGCAGTTACGATACTAGCGGGGGGATCACAGATACGCAGTATTTT	CASSYDTSGGITDTQYF
TRBJ1-4	TRBV6-6	TRBD1	-	TGTGCCAGCAGTCCGGGACAGATCACAACTAATGAAAAACTGTTTTTT	CASSPGQITTNEKLFF
TRBJ1-2	TRBV5-1	-	-	TGCGCCAGCAGCGCGGACCTCAACTATGGCTACACCTTC	CASSADLNYGYTF
TRBJ2-7	TRBV7-2	-	-	TGTGCCAGCAGACTCGGGGGTTCCTACGAGCAGTACTTC	CASRLGGSYEQYF